This TCR beta chain was profiled in a study of metastatic and nonmetastatic thyroid tumors. Background on the study: For malignant and benign thyroid patients, tumor or nodule tissue and blood were the sources whose repertoires were compared.

Per the study methods: Researchers built a distant-metastasis classifier for papillary thyroid cancer that drew on CDR3 differences across clinicopathological groups. TCRdb reprocessed the PCR reads via MiXCR. These V and J calls are TCRdb output, not the study's own analysis. The data hold roughly 28,000 clones, with more than 25% observed a single time. As concerns this clone: Antigen specificity is unknown.

The V end lost 7 bases, the J end lost 0 bases, and 14 bases lay between the germline ends. The CDR3 has 14 amino acids. The germline V gene has CDR1 SGHTS and CDR2 YDEGEE. Ahead of thyroid surgery, no patient had received treatment of any kind. Study-level findings and limits: Malignant thyroid tumors reportedly had TCR beta diversity that was significantly higher than in benign nodules, in blood and tumor.

The sample comprised blood. This TCR derives from a female donor with papillary thyroid cancer or a benign thyroid nodule (not recorded which). Some clones in this sample may be carry-over from other donors' samples. The chain joins TRBV5-8 to TRBJ2-7; D might be TRBD2 (5 bases). This CDR3 is CASLTRESSYEQYF. The DNA of the CDR3 is TGTGCCAGCCTTACGAGGGAGAGCTCCTACGAGCAGTACTTC.